The rows below give T cell receptor beta chains drawn from one sample of a study of T-cell reconstitution after alpha-beta-depleted transplantation in children. TCRdb independently ran MiXCR on the PCR reads; one entry per CDR3 protein. The table lists roughly 500,000 distinct CDR3 sequences, about 10% of them singletons. Sequences were derived from PBMCs, sampled before TCRalphabeta/CD19-depleted stem cell transplant. Receptors were obtained from a child aged 2-15 years with inherited bone marrow failure, due to receive a stem cell transplant. CDR3s include the opening cysteine and the closing phenylalanine or tryptophan. The D gene is left open where the match is weak. Expanded clones are given a class, and other clones once, few, many or no size at all.

J,size,D,V,CDR3,DNA
TRBJ2-1,few,TRBD2,TRBV4-2,CASSQGLAGEVGEQFF,TGTGCCAGCAGCCAGGGCCTAGCGGGAGAGGTCGGTGAGCAGTTCTTC
TRBJ1-1,few,.,TRBV5-1,CASSLSTGLDTEAFF,TGCGCCAGCAGCTTGAGTACGGGGTTGGACACTGAAGCTTTCTTT
TRBJ1-4,many,.,TRBV29-1,CSVEGHDEKLFF,TGCAGCGTTGAAGGTCACGATGAAAAACTGTTTTTT
TRBJ2-4,many,TRBD1,TRBV18,CASSPTSGQGKNIQYF,TGTGCCAGCTCACCCACGTCAGGACAGGGGAAAAACATTCAGTACTTC
TRBJ2-7,.,.,TRBV28,CASSYVGSKSYEQYF,TGTGCCAGCAGTTACGTCGGGAGCAAGTCCTACGAGCAGTACTTC
TRBJ2-1,.,TRBD2,TRBV29-1,CSSTPSGLAGSSYNEQFF,TGCAGCTCAACCCCCTCTGGGCTAGCGGGGAGCTCCTACAATGAGCAGTTCTTC
TRBJ2-2,many,.,TRBV10-3,CAFEKNTGELFF,TGTGCCTTCGAGAAAAACACCGGGGAGCTGTTTTTT
TRBJ2-4,many,.,TRBV7-2,CASSLAVPGLQYF,TGTGCCAGCAGCTTAGCAGTCCCGGGGCTACAGTACTTC
TRBJ2-1,.,.,TRBV2,CASSEVVSYNEQFF,TGTGCCAGCAGTGAAGTCGTCTCCTACAATGAGCAGTTCTTC
TRBJ2-4,.,.,TRBV12-3/TRBV12-4,CASSAGGPSSNF,TGTGCCAGCAGTGCCGGAGGCCCTAGCAGCAACTTC
TRBJ2-7,many,TRBD2,TRBV28,CASSWAGLAGYEQYF,TGTGCCAGCAGCTGGGCGGGGCTAGCGGGATACGAGCAGTACTTC
TRBJ2-7,few,TRBD2,TRBV5-8,CASSLDQGSGVATRYF,TGTGCCAGCAGCTTGGATCAGGGAAGCGGGGTAGCGACACGGTACTTC
TRBJ2-3,.,TRBD1,TRBV29-1,CRVQGAHFDTQYF,TGCAGGGTACAGGGGGCGCATTTCGATACGCAGTATTTT
TRBJ2-1,many,TRBD1,TRBV6-1,CASSETGGNEQFF,TGTGCCAGCAGTGAAACAGGGGGCAATGAGCAGTTCTTC
TRBJ2-3,many,.,TRBV12-3/TRBV12-4,CASGGLGYTDTQYF,TGTGCCAGCGGGGGCCTTGGTTACACAGATACGCAGTATTTT
TRBJ2-5,.,.,TRBV3-2,CACTTGLVLRGQETQYF,TGTGCCTGCACGACCGGTTTGGTCCTAAGGGGACAAGAGACCCAGTACTTC
TRBJ1-5,.,.,TRBV19,CASSRDNNQPQHF,TGTGCCAGTAGTAGGGACAACAATCAGCCCCAGCATTTT
TRBJ1-2,many,.,TRBV29-1,CSVDVRDQKGANYGYTF,TGCAGCGTTGATGTACGGGACCAAAAAGGGGCTAACTATGGCTACACCTTC
TRBJ2-1,few,.,TRBV5-4,CASSYITEQFF,TGTGCCAGCAGTTATATTACTGAGCAGTTCTTC
TRBJ2-3,.,.,TRBV11-1,CASRAHRGRLAGAVDTQYF,TGTGCCAGCAGAGCCCACAGGGGGCGGCTAGCGGGAGCTGTAGATACGCAGTATTTT
TRBJ2-1,.,TRBD2,TRBV20-1,CSARTGTSGPTYNEQFF,TGCAGTGCTAGGACCGGGACTAGCGGGCCGACCTACAATGAGCAGTTCTTC
TRBJ1-2,.,TRBD1,TRBV14,CASSQDFGQGPYGYTF,TGTGCCAGCAGCCAAGACTTTGGACAGGGACCCTATGGCTACACCTTC
TRBJ2-7,.,.,TRBV20-1,CSANEQYF,TGCAGTGCTAACGAGCAGTACTTC
TRBJ1-2,.,TRBD1,TRBV12-3/TRBV12-4,CASNTGGLLNYGYTF,TGTGCCAGCAATACAGGGGGCCTACTCAACTATGGCTACACCTTC
TRBJ2-2,many,TRBD2,TRBV4-3,CASTLAVNTGELFF,TGCGCCAGCACACTAGCGGTTAACACCGGGGAGCTGTTTTTT
TRBJ2-7,many,TRBD2,TRBV12-3/TRBV12-4,CASSWTSGTHEQYF,TGTGCCAGCAGTTGGACTAGCGGGACCCACGAGCAGTACTTC
TRBJ2-1,many,TRBD1,TRBV10-3,CAISGRTGPSNEQFF,TGTGCCATCAGTGGTCGGACAGGTCCGAGCAATGAGCAGTTCTTC
TRBJ2-7,few,TRBD2,TRBV20-1,CSAGGLGLPTYEQYF,TGCAGTGCCGGGGGGTTGGGACTCCCGACCTACGAGCAGTACTTC
TRBJ2-2,many,.,TRBV6-5,CASSYSRTGELFF,TGTGCCAGCAGTTACTCGCGCACCGGGGAGCTGTTTTTT
TRBJ1-3,many,.,TRBV20-1,CSVYGSSGNTIYF,TGCAGTGTTTACGGAAGCTCTGGAAACACCATATATTTT
TRBJ1-1,few,.,TRBV29-1,CSVEDPGGPEAFF,TGCAGCGTTGAAGACCCCGGGGGCCCTGAAGCTTTCTTT
TRBJ2-1,many,.,TRBV28,CASSSDLLGYDEQFF,TGTGCCAGCAGTTCGGACCTCCTGGGGTACGATGAGCAGTTCTTC
TRBJ2-7,many,.,TRBV12-3/TRBV12-4,CASTVRLGYEQYF,TGTGCCAGCACCGTGCGTTTGGGGTACGAGCAGTACTTC
TRBJ1-5,many,.,TRBV20-1,CSAKGASFNQPQHF,TGCAGTGCTAAGGGTGCGAGCTTCAATCAGCCCCAGCATTTT
TRBJ2-1,many,TRBD2,TRBV7-2,CASSLARRLAGVNEQFF,TGTGCCAGCAGCTTAGCGAGGAGGCTAGCGGGAGTGAATGAGCAGTTCTTC
TRBJ2-1,.,TRBD2,TRBV11-2,CASSLDLTSGPYNEQFF,TGTGCCAGCAGCTTAGACCTTACTAGCGGACCGTACAATGAGCAGTTCTTC
TRBJ2-1,.,.,TRBV6-1,CASSDGFGYSGGEQFF,TGTGCCAGCAGTGATGGGTTTGGCTATAGCGGAGGTGAGCAGTTCTTC
TRBJ2-7,many,TRBD2,TRBV4-1,CASSQYPTSGEQYF,TGCGCCAGCAGCCAATATCCCACTAGCGGTGAGCAGTACTTC
TRBJ2-5,many,.,TRBV7-7,CASSLSLASQETQYF,TGTGCCAGCAGCTTATCGCTAGCGTCCCAAGAGACCCAGTACTTC
TRBJ1-2,many,.,TRBV4-1,CASSQVKREVYGYTF,TGCGCCAGCAGCCAAGTGAAGAGGGAAGTCTATGGCTACACCTTC
TRBJ2-1,few,.,TRBV19,CASSIESGLNEQFF,TGTGCCAGTAGTATAGAATCTGGGTTAAATGAGCAGTTCTTC
TRBJ2-7,many,.,TRBV13,CASRAGWDYEQYF,TGTGCCAGCAGGGCAGGGTGGGACTACGAGCAGTACTTC